This TCR beta chain came from a study of monozygotic twins with cystic fibrosis. The overall study: Around 3 micrograms of fragmented DNA underwent around 14 PCR cycles for library preparation. Whole-study results and caveats: Co-twins had the most similar V usage for 13 of 16 pairs, J for 8. Monozygotic CF twins shared more identical nucleotide clonotypes than unrelated patients. Median Simpson clonality of roughly 0.01 suggested naive T cells predominated.

This clone appeared a few times. What it recognizes is unknown. The data were produced by immunoSEQ multiplex PCR, yet TCRdb's version contains in-frame clones alone and is incomplete. The table includes more than 12,000 clones, approximately 85% detected once. This CDR3 is built from 14 residues. The V and J ends lost 4 bases and 8 bases, in that order; junction bases with no gene match: 8. Germline CDR1 is SGHNT and CDR2 is YYREEE (reference sequence). Sequencing used blood. The V gene is TRBV5-4, the J gene TRBJ1-2; 10 nucleotides agree with TRBD1. The clonotype was recovered from a boy younger than 18 with cystic fibrosis. The CDR3 DNA reads as TGTGCCAGCAGCCCCGGACAGGGGGAGCGAGGCTACACCTTC. It encodes CASSPGQGERGYTF.